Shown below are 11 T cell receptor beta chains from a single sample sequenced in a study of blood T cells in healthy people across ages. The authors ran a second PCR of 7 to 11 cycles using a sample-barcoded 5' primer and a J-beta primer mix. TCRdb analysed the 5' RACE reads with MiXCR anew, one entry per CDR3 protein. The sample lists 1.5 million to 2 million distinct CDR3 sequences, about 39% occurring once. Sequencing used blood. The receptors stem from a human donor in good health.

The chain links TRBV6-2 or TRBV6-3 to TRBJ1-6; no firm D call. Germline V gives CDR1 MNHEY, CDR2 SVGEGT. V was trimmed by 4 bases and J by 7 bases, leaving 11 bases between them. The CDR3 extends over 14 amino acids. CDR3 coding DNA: TGTGCCAGCAGTTTGCGGTTGGGGAATTCACCCCTCCACTTT. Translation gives CASSLRLGNSPLHF.

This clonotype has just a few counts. CDR3 in DNA: TGTGCCAGCAGCTTTAACGGGGTCACCGAGCAGTACTTC. This translates into CASSFNGVTEQYF. The V and J genes are TRBV12-3 or TRBV12-4 and TRBJ2-7; perhaps TRBD2 as D (5 bases). The CDR3 is made up of 13 amino acids. V was cut by 6 bases and J by 6 bases, with 15 bases left in between.

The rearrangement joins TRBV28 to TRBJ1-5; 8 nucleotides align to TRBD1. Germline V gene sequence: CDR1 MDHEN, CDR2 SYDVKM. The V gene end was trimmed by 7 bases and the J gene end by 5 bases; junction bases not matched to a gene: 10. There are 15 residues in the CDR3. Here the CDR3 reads CASNQLTGEDQPQHF. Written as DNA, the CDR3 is TGTGCCAGCAACCAGCTGACAGGGGAAGATCAGCCCCAGCATTTT.

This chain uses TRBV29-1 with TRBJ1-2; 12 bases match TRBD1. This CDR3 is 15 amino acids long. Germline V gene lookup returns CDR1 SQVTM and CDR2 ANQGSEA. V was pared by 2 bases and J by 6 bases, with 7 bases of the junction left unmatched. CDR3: CSVEKWDRGRDGYTF. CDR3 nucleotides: TGCAGCGTTGAAAAATGGGACAGGGGGCGAGATGGCTACACCTTC.

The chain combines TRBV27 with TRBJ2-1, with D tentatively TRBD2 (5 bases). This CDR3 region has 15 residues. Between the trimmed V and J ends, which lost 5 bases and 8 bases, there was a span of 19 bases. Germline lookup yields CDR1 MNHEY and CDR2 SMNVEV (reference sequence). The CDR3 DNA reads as TGTGCCAGCAGTCACCGGGGAGCGGTAGAGGATGAGCAGTTCTTC. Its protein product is CASSHRGAVEDEQFF.

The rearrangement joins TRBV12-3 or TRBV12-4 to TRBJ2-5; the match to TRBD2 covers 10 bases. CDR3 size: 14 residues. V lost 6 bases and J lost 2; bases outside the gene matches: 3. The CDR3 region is CASRERGGQETQYF. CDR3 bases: TGTGCCAGCAGGGAGCGGGGGGGACAAGAGACCCAGTACTTC.

In DNA form, the CDR3 reads TGCAGTGCTCCCCTTGGGGCAGGCGGGAATGAGCAGTTCTTC. Translation: CSAPLGAGGNEQFF. This sequence joins TRBV20-1 and TRBJ2-1; D is tentatively TRBD1 or TRBD2 (5 bases each). The CDR3 has 14 residues. The V and J ends lost 5 bases and 7 bases respectively, with 18 bases between them. Germline assignment: CDR1 DFQATT and CDR2 SNEGSKA (reference sequence).

CDR3 loop: CASTNWVYEQYF. The CDR3 coding sequence is TGTGCCAGCACCAATTGGGTCTACGAGCAGTACTTC. The V call is TRBV6-2 or TRBV6-3, the J call TRBJ2-7; D call uncertain. Germline assignment: CDR1 MNHEY and CDR2 SVGEGT. The ends were cut back, 7 bases at V and 3 bases at J, with 10 bases in the middle. The CDR3 spans 12 residues.

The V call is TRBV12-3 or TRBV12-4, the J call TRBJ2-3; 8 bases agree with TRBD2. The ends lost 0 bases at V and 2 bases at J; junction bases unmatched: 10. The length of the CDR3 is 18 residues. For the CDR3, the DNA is TGTGCCAGCAGTTTAGCGCTGCGGGGGGCAACCTACACAGATACGCAGTATTTT. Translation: CASSLALRGATYTDTQYF.

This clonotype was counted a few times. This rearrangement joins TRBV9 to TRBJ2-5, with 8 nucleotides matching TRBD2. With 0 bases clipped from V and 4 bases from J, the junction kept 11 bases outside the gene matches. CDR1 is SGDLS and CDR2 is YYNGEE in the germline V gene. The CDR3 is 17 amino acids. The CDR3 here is CASSVGFGGGLGETQYF. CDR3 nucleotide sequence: TGTGCCAGCAGCGTAGGTTTCGGGGGGGGCCTAGGAGAGACCCAGTACTTC. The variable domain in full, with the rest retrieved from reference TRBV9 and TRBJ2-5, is DSGVTQTPKHLITATGQRVTLRCSPRSGDLSVYWYQQSLDQGLQFLIQYYNGEERAKGNILERFSAQQFPDLHSELNLSSLELGDSALYFCASSVGFGGGLGETQYFGPGTRLLVL.

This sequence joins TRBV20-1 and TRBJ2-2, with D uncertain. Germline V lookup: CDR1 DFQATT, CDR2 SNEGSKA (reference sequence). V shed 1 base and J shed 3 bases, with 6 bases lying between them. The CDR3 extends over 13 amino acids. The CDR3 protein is CSARGLYTGELFF. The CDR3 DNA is TGCAGTGCTAGAGGACTCTACACCGGGGAGCTGTTTTTT.